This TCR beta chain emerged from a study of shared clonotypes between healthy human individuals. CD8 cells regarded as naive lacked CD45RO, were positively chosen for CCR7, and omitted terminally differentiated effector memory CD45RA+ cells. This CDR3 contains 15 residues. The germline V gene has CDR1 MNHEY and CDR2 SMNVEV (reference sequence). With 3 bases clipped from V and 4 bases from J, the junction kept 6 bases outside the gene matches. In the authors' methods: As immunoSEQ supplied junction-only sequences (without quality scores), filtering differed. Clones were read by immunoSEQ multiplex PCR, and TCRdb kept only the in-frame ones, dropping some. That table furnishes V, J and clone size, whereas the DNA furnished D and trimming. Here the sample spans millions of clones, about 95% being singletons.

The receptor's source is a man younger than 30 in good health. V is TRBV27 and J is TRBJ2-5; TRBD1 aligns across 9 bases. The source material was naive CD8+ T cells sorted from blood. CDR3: CASSLTGGVLETQYF. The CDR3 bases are TGTGCCAGCAGTTTGACAGGGGGTGTACTAGAGACCCAGTACTTC.